One and the same sample provided the 3 T cell receptor beta chains below, sequenced in a study of shared clonotypes between healthy human individuals. TCRdb's copy holds only in-frame clones and misses some; the assay was immunoSEQ multiplex PCR. The sample records about 1 million clones, around four fifths being singletons. Sample: memory CD4+ T cells sorted from blood. As for subset: CD45RA-negative fraction. These TCRs come from a man between 18 and 35 years old in good health.

The V and J genes are TRBV27 and TRBJ2-3; possible D gene TRBD1, 5 bases. V lost 6 bases to trimming and J lost 4 bases, with 17 bases between them. Germline assignment: CDR1 MNHEY and CDR2 SMNVEV (reference sequence). There are 15 residues in the CDR3. The DNA of the CDR3 is TGTGCCAGCAGATCAGCCGGGCAGGGATCAGATACGCAGTATTTT. This codes for CASRSAGQGSDTQYF.

Points on this clone: Other DNA sequences in this sample translate to the same CDR3. The chain has TRBV15 and TRBJ2-5; the D gene is possibly TRBD2 (5 bases). CDR3 length: 14 residues. Germline V gene sequence: CDR1 LNHNV, CDR2 YYDKDF (reference sequence). Trimming shortened V by 0 bases and J by 7 bases, and 12 bases separated the two germline ends. The DNA of the CDR3 is TGTGCCACCAGCAGAGATTTGGTAGAGGGGACCCAGTACTTC. This codes for CATSRDLVEGTQYF. Full variable domain (rest looked up from reference TRBV15 and TRBJ2-5): DAMVIQNPRYQVTQFGKPVTLSCSQTLNHNVMYWYQQKSSQAPKLLFHYYDKDFNNEADTPDNFQSRRPNTSFCFLDIRSPGLGDTAMYLCATSRDLVEGTQYFGPGTRLLVL.

This clone was recorded at least ten times. The chain is built from TRBV9 and TRBJ2-1, with D perhaps TRBD2 (5 bases). CDR3 length: 18 amino acids. V was pared by 3 bases and J by 1 base, with 20 bases between. Germline CDR1 SGDLS, CDR2 YYNGEE. CDR3 in DNA: TGTGCCAGCAGCGCGAGGGATCGGGGATTTGCGTCCTACAATGAGCAGTTCTTC. It codes for CASSARDRGFASYNEQFF.